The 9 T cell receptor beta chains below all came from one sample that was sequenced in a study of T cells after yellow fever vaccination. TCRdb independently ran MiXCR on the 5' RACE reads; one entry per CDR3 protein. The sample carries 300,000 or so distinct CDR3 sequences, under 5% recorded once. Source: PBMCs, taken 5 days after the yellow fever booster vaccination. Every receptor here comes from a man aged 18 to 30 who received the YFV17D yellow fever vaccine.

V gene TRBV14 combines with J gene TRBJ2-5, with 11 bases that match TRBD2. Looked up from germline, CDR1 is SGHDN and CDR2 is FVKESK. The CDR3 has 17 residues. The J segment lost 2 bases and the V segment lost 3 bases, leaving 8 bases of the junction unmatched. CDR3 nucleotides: TGTGCCAGCAGCCACTTCGCACTAGCGGGGGCTCAAGAGACCCAGTACTTC. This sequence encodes CASSHFALAGAQETQYF.

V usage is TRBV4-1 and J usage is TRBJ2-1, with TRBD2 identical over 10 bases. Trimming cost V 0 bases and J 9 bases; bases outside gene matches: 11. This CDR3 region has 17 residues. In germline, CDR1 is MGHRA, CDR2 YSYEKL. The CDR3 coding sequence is TGCGCCAGCAGCCAAGAAGGCCTAGCGGGGGCAGGGGGTGAGCAGTTCTTC. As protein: CASSQEGLAGAGGEQFF.

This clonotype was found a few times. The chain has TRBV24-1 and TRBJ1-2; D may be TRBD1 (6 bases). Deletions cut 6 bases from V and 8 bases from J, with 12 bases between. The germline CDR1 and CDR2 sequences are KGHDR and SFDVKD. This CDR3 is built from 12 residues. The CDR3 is CATSQGTRGYTF. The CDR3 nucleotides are TGTGCCACCAGTCAGGGGACGCGGGGCTACACCTTC.

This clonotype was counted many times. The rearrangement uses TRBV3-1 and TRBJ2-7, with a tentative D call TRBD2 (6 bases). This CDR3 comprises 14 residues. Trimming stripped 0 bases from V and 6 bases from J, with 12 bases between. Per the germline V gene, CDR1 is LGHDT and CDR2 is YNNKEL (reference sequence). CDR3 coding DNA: TGTGCCAGCAGCCAAGACGAGGTGGGGGGCGAGCAGTACTTC. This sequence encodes CASSQDEVGGEQYF.

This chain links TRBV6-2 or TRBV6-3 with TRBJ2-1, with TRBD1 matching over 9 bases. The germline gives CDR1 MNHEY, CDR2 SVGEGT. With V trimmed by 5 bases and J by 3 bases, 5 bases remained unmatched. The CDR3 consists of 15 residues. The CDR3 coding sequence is TGTGCCAGCAGTAAGGGACAGGGAGACTACAATGAGCAGTTCTTC. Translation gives CASSKGQGDYNEQFF.

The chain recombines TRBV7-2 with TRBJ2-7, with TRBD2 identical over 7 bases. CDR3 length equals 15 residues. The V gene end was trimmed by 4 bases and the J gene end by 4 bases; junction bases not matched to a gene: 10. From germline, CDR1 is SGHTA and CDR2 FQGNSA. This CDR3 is CASSSPPRGVYEQYF. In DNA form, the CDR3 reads TGTGCCAGCAGCTCCCCCCCCCGGGGGGTGTACGAGCAGTACTTC.

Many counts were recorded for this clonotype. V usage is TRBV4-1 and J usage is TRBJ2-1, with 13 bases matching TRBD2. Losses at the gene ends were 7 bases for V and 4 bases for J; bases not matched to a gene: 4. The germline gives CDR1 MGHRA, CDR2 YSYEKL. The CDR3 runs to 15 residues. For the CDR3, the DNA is TGCGCCAGCAATCCGGGACTAGCGGGATACAATGAGCAGTTCTTC. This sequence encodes CASNPGLAGYNEQFF.

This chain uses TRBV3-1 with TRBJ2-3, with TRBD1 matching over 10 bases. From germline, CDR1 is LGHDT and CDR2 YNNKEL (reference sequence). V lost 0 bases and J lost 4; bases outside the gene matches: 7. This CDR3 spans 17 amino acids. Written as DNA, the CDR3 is TGTGCCAGCAGCCAAGAAGGGGACAGGGGTACATCAGATACGCAGTATTTT. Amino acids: CASSQEGDRGTSDTQYF.

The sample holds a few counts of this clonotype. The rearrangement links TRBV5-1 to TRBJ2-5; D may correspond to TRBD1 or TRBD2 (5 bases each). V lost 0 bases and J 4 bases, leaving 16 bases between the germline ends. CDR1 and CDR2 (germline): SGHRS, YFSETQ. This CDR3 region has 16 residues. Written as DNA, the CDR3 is TGCGCCAGCAGCTTGGTCAGGGACGGTGGGCGAGAGACCCAGTACTTC. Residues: CASSLVRDGGRETQYF.